Below, one T cell receptor beta chain is given with its context. The data stem from a study of cytomegalovirus exposure and HLA in healthy donors. PCR involved 60 Vbeta and 13 Jbeta primers. Here immunoSEQ multiplex PCR was the method, and the copy in TCRdb shows in-frame clones only, minus some. The profile shows tens of thousands of clones, roughly 73% of them singletons. This receptor was obtained from a man between 18 and 35 years old in good health and CMV-seronegative. Sequenced sample: PBMCs.

The CDR3 DNA reads as TGTGCCAGCAGTTCGGGAGGGCAGGTGGTTGGCTACACCTTC. Translated: CASSSGGQVVGYTF. This chain links TRBV6-5 with TRBJ1-2; D is undetermined. V shed 4 bases and J shed 7 bases, with 16 bases lying between them. This CDR3 has 14 residues. The germline V gene has CDR1 MNHEY and CDR2 SVGAGI.